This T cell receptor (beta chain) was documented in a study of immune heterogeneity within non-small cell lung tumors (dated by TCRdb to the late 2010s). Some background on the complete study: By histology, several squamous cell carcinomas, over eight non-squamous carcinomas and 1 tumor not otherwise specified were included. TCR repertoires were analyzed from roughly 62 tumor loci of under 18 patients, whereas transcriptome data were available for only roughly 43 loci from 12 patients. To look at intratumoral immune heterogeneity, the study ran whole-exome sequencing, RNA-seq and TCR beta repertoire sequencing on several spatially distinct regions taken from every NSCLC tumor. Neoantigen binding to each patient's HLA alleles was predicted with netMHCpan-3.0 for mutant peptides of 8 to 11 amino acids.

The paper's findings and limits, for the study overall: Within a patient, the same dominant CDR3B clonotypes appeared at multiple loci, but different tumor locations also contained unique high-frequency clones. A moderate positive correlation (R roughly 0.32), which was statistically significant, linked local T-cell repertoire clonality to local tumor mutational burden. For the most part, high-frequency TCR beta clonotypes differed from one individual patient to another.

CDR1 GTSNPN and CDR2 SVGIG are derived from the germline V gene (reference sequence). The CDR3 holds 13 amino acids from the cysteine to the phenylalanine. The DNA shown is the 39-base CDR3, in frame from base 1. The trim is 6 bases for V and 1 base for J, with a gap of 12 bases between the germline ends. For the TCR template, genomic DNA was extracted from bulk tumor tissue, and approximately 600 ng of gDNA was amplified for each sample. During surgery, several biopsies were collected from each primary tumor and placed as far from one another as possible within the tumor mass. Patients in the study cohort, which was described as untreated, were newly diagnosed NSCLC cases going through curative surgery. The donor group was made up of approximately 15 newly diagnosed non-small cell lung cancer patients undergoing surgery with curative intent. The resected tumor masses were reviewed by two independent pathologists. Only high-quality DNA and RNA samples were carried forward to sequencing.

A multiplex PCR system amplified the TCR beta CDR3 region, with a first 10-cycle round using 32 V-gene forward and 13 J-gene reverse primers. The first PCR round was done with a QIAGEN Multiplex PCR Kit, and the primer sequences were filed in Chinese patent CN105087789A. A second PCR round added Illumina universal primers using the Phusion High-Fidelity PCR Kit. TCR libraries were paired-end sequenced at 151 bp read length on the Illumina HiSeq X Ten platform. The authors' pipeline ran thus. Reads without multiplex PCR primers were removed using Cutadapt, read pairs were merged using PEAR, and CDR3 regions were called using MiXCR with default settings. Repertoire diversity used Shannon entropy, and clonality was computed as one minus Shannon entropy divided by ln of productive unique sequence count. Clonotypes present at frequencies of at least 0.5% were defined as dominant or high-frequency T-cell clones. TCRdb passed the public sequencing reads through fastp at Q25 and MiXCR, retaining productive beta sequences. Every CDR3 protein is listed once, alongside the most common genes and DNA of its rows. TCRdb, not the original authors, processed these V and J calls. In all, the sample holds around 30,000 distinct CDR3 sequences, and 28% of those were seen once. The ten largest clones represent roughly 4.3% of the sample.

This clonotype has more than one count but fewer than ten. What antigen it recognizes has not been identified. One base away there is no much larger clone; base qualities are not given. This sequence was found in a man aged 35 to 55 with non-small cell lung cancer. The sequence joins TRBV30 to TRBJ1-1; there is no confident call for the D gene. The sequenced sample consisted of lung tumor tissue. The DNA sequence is TGTGCCTGCCGTAGGTGGGGGAACACTGAAGCTTTCTTT. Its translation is CACRRWGNTEAFF.